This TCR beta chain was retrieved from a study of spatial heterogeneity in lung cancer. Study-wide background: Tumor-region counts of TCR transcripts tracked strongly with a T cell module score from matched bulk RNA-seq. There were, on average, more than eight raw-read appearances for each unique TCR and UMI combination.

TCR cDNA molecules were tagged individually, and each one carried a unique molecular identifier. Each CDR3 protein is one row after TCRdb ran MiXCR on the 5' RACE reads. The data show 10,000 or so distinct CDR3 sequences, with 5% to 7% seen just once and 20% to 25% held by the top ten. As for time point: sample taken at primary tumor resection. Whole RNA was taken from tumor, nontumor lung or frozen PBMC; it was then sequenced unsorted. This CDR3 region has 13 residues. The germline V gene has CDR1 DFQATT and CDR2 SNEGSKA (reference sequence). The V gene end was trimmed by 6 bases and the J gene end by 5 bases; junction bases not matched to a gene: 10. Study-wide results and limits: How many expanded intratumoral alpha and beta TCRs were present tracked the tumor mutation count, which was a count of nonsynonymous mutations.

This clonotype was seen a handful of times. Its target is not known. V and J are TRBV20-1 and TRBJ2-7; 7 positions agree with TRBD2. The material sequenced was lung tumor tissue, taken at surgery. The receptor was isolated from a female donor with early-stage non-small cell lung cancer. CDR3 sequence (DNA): TGCAGTGCCCCCGGCGGGAGCTCTAACGAGCAGTACTTC. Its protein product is CSAPGGSSNEQYF.